A single sample is the source of the 27 T cell receptor beta chains below, sequenced in a study of radiation and T cells in renal cell carcinoma. TCRdb keeps only in-frame clones here, not all; method: immunoSEQ multiplex PCR. The repertoire consists of approximately 80,000 clones, with 89% occurring once and the leading ten covering 4.5% to 7%. As to time point: blood 4 weeks post-SBRT, at nephrectomy. The treatment here: 15 Gy SBRT to primary tumor, nephrectomy 4 weeks later. Sequencing used blood, obtained from a patient whose treatment included radiotherapy and nephrectomy. The receptors were sampled from a woman aged 70-85 years with renal cell carcinoma.

J is TRBJ1-5 and V is TRBV30, with 8 bases that match TRBD1. V shed 4 bases and J 0 bases; nucleotides not matched to a gene: 14. Germline loops: CDR1 GTSNPN, CDR2 SVGIG (reference sequence). This CDR3 comprises 18 residues. CDR3 nucleotides: TGTGCCTGGACACCGAGCGACAGGGGTACATATAGCAATCAGCCCCAGCATTTT. Encoded protein: CAWTPSDRGTYSNQPQHF. Complete variable domain (other parts from reference TRBV30 and TRBJ1-5): SQTIHQWPATLVQPVGSPLSLECTVEGTSNPNLYWYRQAAGRGLQLLFYSVGIGQISSEVPQNLSASRPQDRQFILSSKKLLLSDSGFYLCAWTPSDRGTYSNQPQHFGDGTRLSIL.

The rearrangement uses TRBV5-6 and TRBJ2-3; TRBD2 aligns across 9 bases. The CDR3 has 14 amino acids. Germline V gene data show CDR1 as SGHDT and CDR2 as YYEEEE. The ends lost 4 bases at V and 3 bases at J; junction bases unmatched: 3. The CDR3 DNA sequence: TGTGCCAGCAGCGCGGGGGGGCTGACAGATACGCAGTATTTT. Translation gives CASSAGGLTDTQYF.

V usage is TRBV5-1 and J usage is TRBJ2-1; D unresolved. The V end lost 1 base, the J end lost 6 bases, and 11 bases lay between the germline ends. Germline lookup yields CDR1 SGHRS and CDR2 YFSETQ. The CDR3 consists of 14 residues. CDR3 nucleotide sequence: TGCGCCAGCAGCTTGAGAGGTAGTGGCAATGAGCAGTTCTTC. Translation: CASSLRGSGNEQFF.

CDR3 sequence (DNA): TGTGCAAGCGGTGGGACTAGCGGGGGGTATGAGCAGTTCTTC. This sequence encodes CASGGTSGGYEQFF. The V and J genes are TRBV7-9 and TRBJ2-1, with 15 positions matching TRBD2. Germline CDR1 and CDR2: SEHNR and FQNEAQ (reference sequence). This CDR3 contains 14 residues.

V gene TRBV30 combines with J gene TRBJ2-7; TRBD1 agrees at 8 bases. CDR3 length: 12 residues. Germline-derived CDR1 and CDR2 are GTSNPN and SVGIG (reference sequence). Trimming cost V 8 bases and J 2 bases; bases outside gene matches: 5. CDR3 loop: CALQGATYEQYF. In DNA, the CDR3 is TGTGCCCTTCAGGGGGCTACCTACGAGCAGTACTTC.

This chain joins TRBV7-2 and TRBJ1-1; TRBD1 agrees at 7 bases. The CDR3 spans 13 residues. From germline, CDR1 is SGHTA and CDR2 FQGNSA. Losses at the gene ends were 4 bases for V and 4 bases for J; bases not matched to a gene: 3. This CDR3 is CASSSSGGTEAFF. In DNA, the CDR3 is TGTGCCAGCAGCTCCTCAGGGGGCACTGAAGCTTTCTTT.

V gene TRBV21-1 combines with J gene TRBJ1-6. TRBV21-1 is reported as a pseudogene. This CDR3 has 15 amino acids. The CDR3, as DNA: TGTGCCAGCAGCAAAGGACTGCGAAGTAATTCACCCCTCCACTTT. It yields the protein CASSKGLRSNSPLHF.

The gene calls are TRBV7-8 and TRBJ2-7, with D tentatively TRBD2 (5 bases). CDR3 length: 15 amino acids. Germline values: CDR1 SGHVS, CDR2 FQNEAQ. V lost 5 bases, J lost 3 bases, and 17 bases lay in between. The CDR3 region has the DNA TGTGCCAGCAGCACTCCTGTGGGAGATCTCTACGAGCAGTACTTC. Amino acids: CASSTPVGDLYEQYF.

The chain carries TRBV5-4 and TRBJ1-2; possibly TRBD1 for D (5 bases). The CDR3 sequence is 13 residues long. Germline assignment: CDR1 SGHNT and CDR2 YYREEE (reference sequence). V lost 4 bases and J 5 bases, leaving 12 bases between the germline ends. The CDR3, as DNA: TGTGCCAGCAGCATCCAGGGAGGGTATGGCTACACCTTC. Protein sequence: CASSIQGGYGYTF.

V gene TRBV5-1 combines with J gene TRBJ1-6; D possibly corresponds to TRBD1 (6 bases). With 0 bases removed from V and 0 bases from J, the gap between germline ends came to 10 bases. Germline V gene sequence: CDR1 SGHRS, CDR2 YFSETQ. CDR3 length: 17 residues. In nucleotides, the CDR3 is TGCGCCAGCAGCTTGGAAGGGGGGAGCTCCTATAATTCACCCCTCCACTTT. Its translation: CASSLEGGSSYNSPLHF.

There are a few counts of this clone. CDR3 amino acids: CASSIQPGGDNEQFF. DNA of the CDR3: TGTGCCAGTAGTATACAGCCCGGGGGGGACAATGAGCAGTTCTTC. This chain uses TRBV19 with TRBJ2-1, with 8 bases fitting TRBD2. J lost 5 bases, V lost 2 bases, and 5 bases had no gene match. The CDR3 extends over 15 amino acids. CDR1 is LNHDA and CDR2 is SQIVND in the germline V gene (reference sequence). Combining the CDR3 with reference TRBV19 and TRBJ2-1 gives the whole variable domain DGGITQSPKYLFRKEGQNVTLSCEQNLNHDAMYWYRQDPGQGLRLIYYSQIVNDFQKGDIAEGYSVSREKKESFPLTVTSAQKNPTAFYLCASSIQPGGDNEQFFGPGTRLTVL.

The chain couples TRBV5-6 to TRBJ2-7; unclear D gene. V gave up 1 base and J gave up 6 bases, with 11 bases separating them. Germline V lookup: CDR1 SGHDT, CDR2 YYEEEE. The CDR3 loop spans 13 amino acids. The CDR3 nucleotides are TGTGCCAGCAGCTTGAGGGTAGCAGGCGAGCAGTACTTC. This translates into CASSLRVAGEQYF.

V usage is TRBV7-2 and J usage is TRBJ1-1; 10 bases align to TRBD1. The germline gives CDR1 SGHTA, CDR2 FQGNSA. This CDR3 is 14 amino acids long. J lost 7 bases, V lost 3 bases, and 5 bases had no gene match. The DNA for the CDR3 is TGTGCCAGCAGCTTTCGGACAGGGGGATATGAAGCTTTCTTT. Residues: CASSFRTGGYEAFF.

This chain uses TRBV19 with TRBJ1-2; weak D call: TRBD1 (6 bases). The germline V gene has CDR1 LNHDA and CDR2 SQIVND (reference sequence). The CDR3 length is 14 residues. V gave up 5 bases and J gave up 9 bases, with 19 bases separating them. The CDR3 reads CASSPSGGAVSYTF. The DNA of the CDR3 is TGTGCCAGTAGTCCCTCGGGGGGGGCTGTCAGCTACACCTTC. Using reference TRBV19 and TRBJ1-2 for the parts outside the CDR3, the full variable domain is DGGITQSPKYLFRKEGQNVTLSCEQNLNHDAMYWYRQDPGQGLRLIYYSQIVNDFQKGDIAEGYSVSREKKESFPLTVTSAQKNPTAFYLCASSPSGGAVSYTFGSGTRLTVV.

V gene TRBV28 combines with J gene TRBJ1-1; D not certain. The germline CDR1 and CDR2 sequences are MDHEN and SYDVKM. The CDR3 is 13 residues long. Trimming removed 2 bases at V and 4 bases at J, with 8 bases between. The CDR3 DNA sequence: TGTGCCAGCAGTTTAGAAGCGCGCACTGAAGCTTTCTTT. It translates to CASSLEARTEAFF.

The rearrangement links TRBV2 to TRBJ1-5, with unresolved D. The V end lost 3 bases, the J end lost 3 bases, and 9 bases lay between the germline ends. This CDR3 contains 14 residues. Germline CDR1 reads SNHLY; CDR2 reads FYNNEI. CDR3 loop: CASSEGRNNQPQHF. CDR3 bases: TGTGCCAGCAGTGAGGGCCGGAACAATCAGCCCCAGCATTTT.

The chain has TRBV7-3 and TRBJ2-5; 9 nucleotides agree with TRBD2. The V gene end was trimmed by 2 bases and the J gene end by 5 bases; junction bases not matched to a gene: 6. Germline CDR1 and CDR2: SGHTA and FQGTGA. This CDR3 has 15 amino acids. CDR3 region: CASSLGAGGRETQYF. Written as DNA, the CDR3 is TGTGCCAGCAGCTTAGGAGCGGGGGGCCGGGAGACCCAGTACTTC.

The chain uses TRBV15 and TRBJ2-1; tentatively, D is TRBD1 (7 bases). The V and J ends lost 0 bases and 7 bases respectively, with 13 bases between them. CDR1 is LNHNV and CDR2 is YYDKDF in the germline V gene (reference sequence). This CDR3 is built from 15 residues. CDR3 nucleotides: TGTGCCACCAGCAGAGATGCACAGGGGAGGAATGAGCAGTTCTTC. Translated: CATSRDAQGRNEQFF.

Worth noting for this clone: Sequence at one end of the junction differs from germline and may be a read error. The rearrangement uses TRBV28 and TRBJ1-6; 8 nucleotides agree with TRBD1. Germline values: CDR1 MDHEN, CDR2 SYDVKM. The length of the CDR3 is 15 residues. CDR3 amino acids: CAGRPGTGPNSPLHF. CDR3 nucleotides: TGTGCCGGCAGACCCGGGACAGGACCCAATTCACCCCTCCACTTT.

The chain is built from TRBV7-9 and TRBJ1-1; TRBD1 agrees at 9 bases. Losses at the gene ends were 1 base for V and 5 bases for J; bases not matched to a gene: 5. The CDR3 has 15 residues. CDR1 and CDR2 (germline): SEHNR, FQNEAQ (reference sequence). CDR3 loop: CASSLETGGFTEAFF. DNA of the CDR3: TGTGCCAGCAGCTTAGAGACAGGGGGATTTACTGAAGCTTTCTTT.

J is TRBJ2-2 and V is TRBV4-2, with 9 bases lining up with TRBD2. Germline CDR1 LGHNA, CDR2 YNFKEQ. The CDR3 is 15 residues long. V was pared by 4 bases and J by 1 base, with 1 base of the junction left unmatched. The CDR3 nucleotides are TGTGCCAGCAGCCTAGCGGGGGAGAACACCGGGGAGCTGTTTTTT. Encoded protein: CASSLAGENTGELFF.

The rearrangement joins TRBV7-2 to TRBJ2-5, with 11 bases aligning to TRBD1. There are 15 residues in the CDR3. Trimming at V came to 3 bases and at J to 4 bases, leaving 4 bases not matched to a gene. The V gene's germline CDR1 is SGHTA and CDR2 FQGNSA. The CDR3 bases are TGTGCCAGCAGCTTTTGGACAGGGGGCCCAGAGACCCAGTACTTC. It specifies CASSFWTGGPETQYF.

This chain connects TRBV9 to TRBJ2-7, with D perhaps being TRBD1 or TRBD2 (5 bases each). Trimming stripped 3 bases from V and 7 bases from J, with 23 bases between. CDR1 is SGDLS and CDR2 is YYNGEE in the germline V gene. The CDR3 totals 16 residues. The chain's CDR3 is CASSESSGTVILEQYF. In DNA, the CDR3 is TGTGCCAGCAGCGAATCCTCCGGGACGGTGATACTGGAGCAGTACTTC.

The chain is built from TRBV19 and TRBJ2-3; 8 positions agree with TRBD2. CDR1 LNHDA and CDR2 SQIVND come from the germline V gene (reference sequence). Germline trimming cut 8 bases from V and 0 bases from J; bases unmatched to any gene: 10. The CDR3 consists of 16 residues. The CDR3 bases are TGTGCCAGTTTGAGGCGCGGGGGGCTTAGCACAGATACGCAGTATTTT. Protein product: CASLRRGGLSTDTQYF.

The V gene is TRBV7-2, the J gene TRBJ1-2; 9 bases align to TRBD1. This CDR3 is 14 amino acids long. Germline V gene data show CDR1 as SGHTA and CDR2 as FQGNSA. The V and J ends lost 1 base and 5 bases, in that order; junction bases with no gene match: 2. The CDR3: CASSLGGQGYGYTF. In DNA, the CDR3 is TGTGCCAGCAGCTTAGGAGGACAGGGGTATGGCTACACCTTC.

The CDR3 sequence: CASALQGTGDEKLFF. CDR3 bases: TGTGCCAGCGCCCTTCAGGGGACAGGGGATGAAAAACTGTTTTTT. The chain joins TRBV7-2 to TRBJ1-4; 10 nucleotides match TRBD1. Losses at the gene ends were 8 bases for V and 6 bases for J; bases not matched to a gene: 9. Germline V lookup: CDR1 SGHTA, CDR2 FQGNSA. The CDR3 sequence is 15 residues long.

The chain couples TRBV11-2 to TRBJ2-7; TRBD1 or TRBD2 may be the D gene (5 bases each). The germline V gene has CDR1 SGHAT and CDR2 FQNNGV. V dropped 5 bases and J dropped 2 bases, with 13 bases sitting between them. The CDR3 is 14 amino acids. CDR3 protein: CASSPGPTTYEQYF. The CDR3 DNA reads as TGTGCCAGCAGCCCGGGGCCGACAACCTACGAGCAGTACTTC.